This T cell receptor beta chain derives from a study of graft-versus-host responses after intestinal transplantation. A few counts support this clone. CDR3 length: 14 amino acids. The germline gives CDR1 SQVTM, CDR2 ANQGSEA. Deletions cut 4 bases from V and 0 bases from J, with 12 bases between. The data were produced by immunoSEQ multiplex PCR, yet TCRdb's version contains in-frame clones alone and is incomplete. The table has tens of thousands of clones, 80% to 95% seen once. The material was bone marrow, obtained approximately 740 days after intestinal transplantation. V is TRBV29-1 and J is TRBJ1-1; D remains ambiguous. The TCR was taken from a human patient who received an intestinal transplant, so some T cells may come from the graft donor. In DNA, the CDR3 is TGCAGCGTTGTGCGGACCCTAATGAACACTGAAGCTTTCTTT. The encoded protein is CSVVRTLMNTEAFF.